Shown below are 21 T cell receptor beta chains from a single sample sequenced in a study of Graves' ophthalmopathy and Graves' hyperthyroidism. Amplification of the TCR beta CDR3 regions used RNA transcripts (as template). Amplification began with first-round RT-PCR using HTBI primers, then second-round multiplex PCR was performed. Each CDR3 protein gets one entry after TCRdb re-called the multiplex PCR reads with MiXCR. The sample includes some 350,000 distinct CDR3 sequences, about a sixth of them seen just once. Sequenced input: peripheral blood. These receptors all stem from an adult woman with stable Graves' hyperthyroidism.

This clonotype has a count of ten or more. V is TRBV12-5 and J is TRBJ1-2; TRBD1 agrees at 7 bases. CDR1 is LGHNT and CDR2 is FRNRAP in the germline V gene. CDR3 length equals 14 residues. The V and J ends lost 7 bases and 7 bases, in that order; junction bases with no gene match: 12. This chain's CDR3 is CASASTGQVFGYTF. The DNA of the CDR3 is TGTGCTAGTGCCAGCACCGGACAGGTTTTTGGCTACACCTTC.

At least ten counts were recorded for this clonotype. CDR3: CASKALAVNEQYF. The CDR3 bases are TGTGCCAGCAAGGCCCTCGCGGTCAACGAGCAGTACTTC. The chain has TRBV6-1 and TRBJ2-7; D is uncertain. The germline V gene has CDR1 MNHNS and CDR2 SASEGT. Trimming removed 7 bases from V and 5 bases from J, with 15 bases in between. This CDR3 comprises 13 residues.

This clonotype was detected only a few times. A much larger clone differs by one base, so this may be a read error. V gene TRBV11-2 combines with J gene TRBJ2-5; D uncertain. Germline CDR1 and CDR2: SGHAT and FQNNGV. The CDR3 extends over 17 amino acids. CDR3 DNA: TGTGCCAGCAGCTTAGTTCTAGACCTCCCTTTCGGAGAGACCAAGTACTTC. Protein sequence: CASSLVLDLPFGETKYF.

As for this clonotype: This is likely a read error, given that the CDR3 carries no conserved phenylalanine or tryptophan at its end. The J gene is TRBJ2-7, the V gene TRBV5-1; 9 bases line up with TRBD1. CDR1 and CDR2 from the germline V gene are SGHRS and YFSETQ. The ends lost 0 bases at V and 3 bases at J; junction bases unmatched: 1. This CDR3 spans 14 amino acids. CDR3 in amino acids: CASSLGQGVYEQYY. As DNA, the CDR3 is TGCGCCAGCAGCTTGGGACAGGGGGTCTACGAGCAGTACTAC.

This clonotype was counted at least ten times. V usage is TRBV6-1 and J usage is TRBJ1-1; no definite D call. V was pared by 6 bases and J by 3 bases, with 20 bases between. The germline gives CDR1 MNHNS, CDR2 SASEGT. The CDR3 sequence is 16 residues long. CDR3 coding DNA: TGTGCCAGCAGCCGTCGGAGTCCCTGGGTAGACACTGAAGCTTTCTTT. Its protein is CASSRRSPWVDTEAFF.

This clonotype was detected a few times. The V call is TRBV30, the J call TRBJ1-3; a possible D gene is TRBD1 (6 bases). The germline V and J ends were trimmed by 0 bases and 3 bases, with 9 bases remaining between them. The CDR3 is 14 residues long. CDR1 GTSNPN and CDR2 SVGIG come from the germline V gene (reference sequence). The chain's CDR3 is CAWSVTGIGNTIYF. Here the CDR3 DNA reads TGTGCCTGGAGTGTAACAGGGATTGGAAACACCATATATTTT.

The V call is TRBV6-1, the J call TRBJ2-2; 7 nucleotides agree with TRBD2. This CDR3 spans 14 amino acids. The junction had 7 bases not matched to a gene; V was cut back by 5 bases and J by 7 bases. Germline CDR1 is MNHNS and CDR2 is SASEGT. The CDR3 loop reads CASSRTRWVGELFF. CDR3 nucleotide sequence: TGTGCCAGCAGTCGGACTAGATGGGTCGGGGAGCTGTTTTTT.

This clonotype was recorded at least ten times. The chain recombines TRBV7-2 with TRBJ2-5; D gene uncertain. Trimming pared 2 bases from V and 4 bases from J, leaving 11 bases between. CDR1 is SGHTA and CDR2 is FQGNSA in the germline V gene. This CDR3 contains 14 residues. The CDR3 region has the DNA TGTGCCAGCAGCTTAAGTCGAACGTCAGAGACCCAGTACTTC. Protein product: CASSLSRTSETQYF.

In this sample, this clonotype turned up many times. The rearrangement uses TRBV6-5 and TRBJ1-2; D perhaps matches TRBD1 (5 bases). Germline CDR1 is MNHEY and CDR2 is SVGAGI. V was pared by 4 bases and J by 1 base, with 10 bases between. The CDR3 runs to 14 residues. The CDR3 coding sequence is TGTGCCAGCAGTTCCCCAGGGCTTAACTATGGCTACACCTTC. Translated: CASSSPGLNYGYTF.

This clonotype was counted ten times or more. This chain uses TRBV13 with TRBJ1-2; 9 bases align to TRBD1. Trimming at V came to 6 bases and at J to 3 bases, leaving 8 bases not matched to a gene. The CDR3 spans 15 residues. The germline V gene has CDR1 PRHDT and CDR2 FYEKMQ (reference sequence). CDR3 sequence reads: CASSPQGARYYGYTF. The DNA of the CDR3 is TGTGCCAGCAGTCCACAGGGGGCACGGTACTATGGCTACACCTTC.

The V gene is TRBV9, the J gene TRBJ1-2; 7 bases fit TRBD1. V trimming: 4 bases; J trimming: 0 bases; junction bases outside the gene matches: 9. Germline assignment: CDR1 SGDLS and CDR2 YYNGEE. The CDR3 has 16 amino acids. The CDR3 spells CASSPPAGTANYGYTF. In DNA form, the CDR3 reads TGTGCCAGCAGCCCCCCGGCCGGGACAGCTAACTATGGCTACACCTTC.

V and J are TRBV28 and TRBJ2-2; 10 bases align to TRBD1. Germline CDR1 and CDR2: MDHEN and SYDVKM. The V segment lost 2 bases and the J segment 6 bases; nucleotides outside the gene matches: 3. CDR3 length: 15 amino acids. The DNA of the CDR3 is TGTGCCAGCAGTTTAGACAGGGGGCTCGCCGGGGAGCTGTTTTTT. This encodes CASSLDRGLAGELFF.

This clonotype appeared many times. This sequence joins TRBV12-3 or TRBV12-4 and TRBJ2-5; tentatively, D is TRBD1 or TRBD2 (5 bases each). The ends were cut back, 2 bases at V and 8 bases at J, with 18 bases in the middle. The CDR3 contains 15 residues. DNA of the CDR3: TGTGCCAGCAGTTTAACGGGGCAGGGATTAGGAACCCAGTACTTC. This encodes CASSLTGQGLGTQYF.

This clonotype was picked up a small number of times. As DNA, the CDR3 is TGTGCCAGCAGTGAACCGGGGTTCGGCAATCAGCCCCAGCATTTT. Translation: CASSEPGFGNQPQHF. V is TRBV6-1 and J is TRBJ1-5, with D hard to call. The germline gives CDR1 MNHNS, CDR2 SASEGT. V was shortened by 2 bases and J by 2 bases, with 10 bases between the two germline ends. CDR3 length equals 15 residues.

This clonotype was counted ten times or more. The chain joins TRBV7-3 to TRBJ2-7, with 8 bases matching TRBD1. The CDR3 is made up of 15 amino acids. The junction had 9 bases not matched to a gene; V was cut back by 5 bases and J by 3 bases. Germline V gene sequence: CDR1 SGHTA, CDR2 FQGTGA. The CDR3 reads CASSTIAGQGYEQYF. Here the CDR3 DNA reads TGTGCCAGCAGCACCATCGCCGGACAGGGCTACGAGCAGTACTTC.

This clonotype was recorded at least ten times. This sequence joins TRBV5-1 and TRBJ2-7; 7 positions agree with TRBD1. Germline CDR1 is SGHRS and CDR2 is YFSETQ. This CDR3 spans 14 amino acids. The V and J ends lost 7 bases and 5 bases, in that order; junction bases with no gene match: 12. The CDR3 region has the DNA TGCGCCAGCCGCCGGACAGGAACTGGAGACGAGCAGTACTTC. Translation gives CASRRTGTGDEQYF.

This clonotype was detected ten times or more. The genes are TRBV7-2 and TRBJ2-7; 9 bases agree with TRBD1. CDR3 size: 14 residues. Unmatched junction bases numbered 8, after V lost 8 bases and J lost 3 bases. CDR1 and CDR2 from the germline V gene are SGHTA and FQGNSA. CDR3 in amino acids: CASEPGQGNYEQYF. CDR3 sequence (DNA): TGTGCCAGCGAGCCGGGACAGGGTAACTACGAGCAGTACTTC.

This clonotype was observed many times. The chain has TRBV12-3 or TRBV12-4 and TRBJ1-1, with a tentative D call TRBD1 (6 bases). V was shortened by 10 bases and J by 4 bases, with 16 bases between the two germline ends. The CDR3 contains 13 residues. The CDR3 reads CATETGLVTEAFF. DNA for the CDR3: TGTGCCACCGAAACAGGGTTGGTCACTGAAGCTTTCTTT.

The genes are TRBV6-1 and TRBJ2-7, with D unresolved. The CDR3 loop spans 14 amino acids. Trimming shortened V by 6 bases and J by 3 bases, and 15 bases separated the two germline ends. The germline gives CDR1 MNHNS, CDR2 SASEGT. The CDR3 region is CASSTRQSSYEQYF. Written as DNA, the CDR3 is TGTGCCAGCAGCACGCGGCAGTCGAGCTACGAGCAGTACTTC.

This clonotype came up many times. The chain carries TRBV20-1 and TRBJ2-7, with 10 bases identical to TRBD2. CDR1 is DFQATT, CDR2 SNEGSKA, per germline (reference sequence). CDR3 length equals 14 residues. The trim removed 2 bases at V and 5 bases at J, leaving 6 bases unmatched. The CDR3 loop is CSARQAGGPHEQYF. The CDR3 nucleotides read TGCAGTGCTAGACAAGCGGGAGGGCCCCACGAGCAGTACTTC.

This clonotype has ten or more counts. The CDR3 loop reads CASSQDLSAGREAFF. CDR3 sequence (DNA): TGCGCCAGCAGCCAAGATCTTTCGGCAGGCCGGGAAGCTTTCTTT. The chain joins TRBV4-1 to TRBJ1-1; no firm D call. The V end lost 0 bases, the J end lost 8 bases, and 16 bases lay between the germline ends. The germline V gene has CDR1 MGHRA and CDR2 YSYEKL. The CDR3 contains 15 residues.